This TCR beta chain was identified during a study of cytomegalovirus exposure and HLA in healthy donors. As concerns this clone: Its antigen is not identified.

Profiled with immunoSEQ multiplex PCR; TCRdb holds only in-frame clones, not every one. The repertoire holds around 150,000 clones, with around 88% as singletons. Points from the study as a whole: Specific recognition of CMV antigens was confirmed in vitro for three chains (all CMV-associated).

Trimming cost V 5 bases and J 4 bases; bases outside gene matches: 11. In germline, CDR1 is SEHNR, CDR2 FQNEAQ (reference sequence). The CDR3 runs to 17 residues. The TCR sequence derives from a woman aged 18-29 years in good health and CMV-seronegative. The chain has TRBV7-9 and TRBJ2-5; TRBD1 aligns across 12 bases. Sequencing was performed on PBMCs. CDR3 amino acids: CASSPGQGAVGGETQYF. The CDR3 region has the DNA TGTGCCAGCAGCCCGGGACAGGGGGCAGTAGGGGGAGAGACCCAGTACTTC.